These 10 T cell receptor beta chains were sequenced from one sample in a study of blood T cell repertoires in COVID-19. This table comes from immunoSEQ multiplex PCR, and its TCRdb copy is limited to in-frame clones, with some not included. The table has around 300,000 clones, under 90% seen once. Sample: PBMCs or T cells enriched from blood (not recorded which). These receptors originate from an older woman who had recovered from COVID-19.

The rearrangement joins TRBV5-1 to TRBJ2-3, with D possibly TRBD1 on 9 matching bases. The V and J ends lost 7 bases and 3 bases respectively, with 21 bases between them. This CDR3 is 16 amino acids long. In germline, CDR1 is SGHRS, CDR2 YFSETQ. Written as DNA, the CDR3 is TGCGCCAGCGGGACAGGGAGACAGCGGGGGACAGATACGCAGTATTTT. This translates into CASGTGRQRGTDTQYF.

The gene calls are TRBV5-1 and TRBJ2-7; D is possibly TRBD2 (7 bases). Trimming shortened V by 4 bases and J by 2 bases, and 10 bases separated the two germline ends. Per the germline V gene, CDR1 is SGHRS and CDR2 is YFSETQ. The CDR3 sequence is 13 residues long. DNA of the CDR3: TGCGCCAGCAGCACAGGGACTACCTACGAGCAGTACTTC. Translation: CASSTGTTYEQYF.

Concerning this clone: The DNA is omitted, as the CDR3 cannot be located on it reliably, and the CDR3 follows TCRdb's listing. The chain links TRBV7-9 to TRBJ1-4; TRBD1, the D gene given by the table, was not confirmed from the DNA. Per germline, CDR1 SEHNR and CDR2 FQNEAQ (reference sequence). Both ends counted, the CDR3 spans 16 residues. The CDR3 is CASSFGPGETREKLFF.

V is TRBV29-1 and J is TRBJ1-2; no clear D gene. Germline CDR1 and CDR2: SQVTM and ANQGSEA. The CDR3 extends over 11 amino acids. V was trimmed by 4 bases and J by 5 bases, leaving 8 bases between them. CDR3 nucleotide sequence: TGCAGCGTTGGACCGGAGTATGGCTACACCTTC. This codes for CSVGPEYGYTF.

This clone was recorded a few times. The chain employs TRBV2 and TRBJ1-6, with 9 bases that match TRBD1. This CDR3 spans 18 amino acids. CDR1 and CDR2 (germline): SNHLY, FYNNEI. V trimming: 3 bases; J trimming: 2 bases; junction bases outside the gene matches: 8. The CDR3, as DNA: TGTGCCAGCAGTGATGCAGGACAGGGGAGGACCTATAATTCACCCCTCCACTTT. Amino acid sequence: CASSDAGQGRTYNSPLHF.

J is TRBJ2-3 and V is TRBV5-6; weak D call: TRBD1 (5 bases). Trimming removed 4 bases at V and 0 bases at J, with 15 bases between. This CDR3 comprises 16 residues. Germline V CDR1 and CDR2: SGHDT, YYEEEE. The chain's CDR3 is CASSPWYRQSTDTQYF. CDR3 nucleotides: TGTGCCAGCAGCCCGTGGTACAGGCAAAGCACAGATACGCAGTATTTT. Full variable domain (missing parts from reference TRBV5-6 and TRBJ2-3): DAGVTQSPTHLIKTRGQQVTLRCSPKSGHDTVSWYQQALGQGPQFIFQYYEEEERQRGNFPDRFSGHQFPNYSSELNVNALLLGDSALYLCASSPWYRQSTDTQYFGPGTRLTVL.

The chain links TRBV5-4 to TRBJ2-2; D is unclear. This CDR3 comprises 15 residues. Looked up from germline, CDR1 is SGHNT and CDR2 is YYREEE (reference sequence). Trimming removed 3 bases at V and 7 bases at J, with 16 bases between. As DNA, the CDR3 is TGTGCCAGCAGCTCCCGAAACCCGCGGAGCGGGGAGCTGTTTTTT. It specifies CASSSRNPRSGELFF.

The rearrangement joins TRBV9 to TRBJ1-2; D gene ambiguous. The germline CDR1 and CDR2 sequences are SGDLS and YYNGEE. CDR3 length: 14 residues. V lost 3 bases and J 1 base, leaving 10 bases between the germline ends. Written as DNA, the CDR3 is TGTGCCAGCAGCGCCACAACGATTAACTATGGCTACACCTTC. It codes for CASSATTINYGYTF.

The chain has TRBV24-1 and TRBJ1-5, with 11 bases lining up with TRBD1. This CDR3 comprises 16 residues. Germline trimming cut 9 bases from V and 7 bases from J; bases unmatched to any gene: 13. Germline CDR1 and CDR2: KGHDR and SFDVKD. The CDR3 loop reads CATLQTPDRGQQPQHF. DNA for the CDR3: TGTGCCACCCTCCAAACGCCGGACAGGGGGCAGCAGCCCCAGCATTTT.

This rearrangement joins TRBV19 to TRBJ2-5, with 9 bases aligning to TRBD1. The CDR3 is 16 residues long. Germline CDR1 reads LNHDA; CDR2 reads SQIVND (reference sequence). V lost 4 bases and J lost 4; bases outside the gene matches: 10. The CDR3 sequence is CASSTTGQGWRETQYF. Written as DNA, the CDR3 is TGTGCCAGTAGTACAACCGGACAGGGGTGGAGAGAGACCCAGTACTTC.